A selection of T cell receptor beta chains follows, all from one sample in a study of blood T cell repertoires in COVID-19. Assay: immunoSEQ multiplex PCR; the TCRdb copy retains only in-frame clones and omits some. The sample consists of under 65,000 clones, less than 75% of them appearing once. The sample consisted of peripheral blood. These receptor sequences come from a woman between 65 and 79 years old with acute or convalescent COVID-19. The CDR3 runs from the conserved cysteine through the conserved F or W. D genes are given only for firm matches. Clone size, where shown, is once, few, many, or a class for clones that have expanded.

j_call	d_call	clone_size	v_call	cdr3_aa	cdr3_nt
TRBJ2-3	NA	NA	TRBV18	CASSLDSDTQYF	TGTGCCAGCTCCCTAGACAGTGACACGCAGTATTTT
TRBJ2-7	TRBD1	few	TRBV12-5	CASGWIRDRSYEQYF	TGTGCTAGTGGTTGGATCCGGGACAGGTCCTACGAGCAGTACTTC
TRBJ1-1	NA	NA	TRBV19	CASSIIGQGNTEAFF	TGTGCCAGTAGTATTATAGGGCAGGGGAACACTGAAGCTTTCTTT
TRBJ1-1	NA	NA	TRBV29-1	CSVEQEAFF	TGCAGCGTTGAACAGGAAGCTTTCTTT
TRBJ2-7	NA	NA	TRBV7-9	CASSGGIGYEQYF	TGTGCCAGCAGTGGAGGGATCGGCTACGAGCAGTACTTC
TRBJ2-3	TRBD2	NA	TRBV4-2	CASSASGTSGGVMTDTQYF	TGTGCCAGCAGTGCCTCCGGGACTAGCGGGGGGGTGATGACAGATACGCAGTATTTT
TRBJ1-6	TRBD1	NA	TRBV19	CASSTYRGGSPLHF	TGTGCCAGTAGTACCTACAGGGGAGGTTCACCCCTCCACTTT
TRBJ2-5	NA	NA	TRBV29-1	CSVEVRTLVPPKGGTQYF	TGCAGCGTTGAAGTTCGGACCCTAGTACCCCCAAAAGGAGGGACCCAGTACTTC
TRBJ1-2	TRBD1	NA	TRBV7-9	CASSLDRGRYYGYTF	TGTGCCAGCAGCTTAGACAGGGGGCGTTACTATGGCTACACCTTC
TRBJ2-4	TRBD2	NA	TRBV7-9	CASSTGGAKNIQYF	TGTGCCAGCAGCACCGGGGGGGCCAAAAACATTCAGTACTTC
TRBJ2-3	TRBD1	NA	TRBV4-1	CASSHLDRDADTQYF	TGCGCCAGCAGCCACCTGGACAGGGATGCAGATACGCAGTATTTT
TRBJ2-4	NA	NA	TRBV4-2	CASSQAATGLAKNIQYF	TGTGCCAGCAGCCAAGCGGCGACAGGTCTAGCCAAAAACATTCAGTACTTC
TRBJ2-4	NA	NA	TRBV13	CASSSVSEGNIQYF	TGTGCCAGCAGCTCGGTCTCCGAGGGAAACATTCAGTACTTC
TRBJ2-3	NA	few	TRBV7-9	CASSPITDTQYF	TGTGCCAGCAGCCCTATCACAGATACGCAGTATTTT
TRBJ1-5	NA	NA	TRBV19	CASRIGQNQPQHF	TGTGCCAGTAGGATAGGACAGAATCAGCCCCAGCATTTT
TRBJ2-2	NA	NA	TRBV19	CASSIARKNTGELFF	TGTGCCAGTAGTATCGCTAGGAAAAACACCGGGGAGCTGTTTTTT
TRBJ2-2	TRBD2	NA	TRBV15	CATSSKPGLASGELFF	TGTGCCACCAGCAGTAAACCGGGACTAGCTAGTGGGGAGCTGTTTTTT
TRBJ1-4	TRBD1	NA	TRBV7-8	CASSLTGGQEKLFF	TGTGCCAGCAGCCTGACAGGGGGTCAAGAAAAACTGTTTTTT
TRBJ1-3	NA	once	TRBV11-3	CASSHLGRGNTIYF	TGTGCCAGCAGCCACCTCGGACGGGGGAACACCATATATTTT
TRBJ2-5	NA	NA	TRBV9	CASSVGGSQETQYF	TGTGCCAGCAGCGTAGGTGGCAGCCAAGAGACCCAGTACTTC
TRBJ1-1	NA	NA	TRBV27	CASSFTGQTEAFF	TGTGCCAGCAGTTTCACTGGACAGACTGAAGCTTTCTTT
TRBJ2-1	TRBD1	once	TRBV5-4	CASSPWTGGSNNEQFF	TGTGCCAGCAGCCCCTGGACAGGGGGAAGCAACAATGAGCAGTTCTTC
TRBJ1-2	NA	NA	TRBV19	CASSIQRGAYGYTF	TGTGCCAGTAGTATCCAGCGGGGTGCCTATGGCTACACCTTC
TRBJ2-3	TRBD2	NA	TRBV6-4	CASSASGGTDTQYF	TGTGCCAGCAGTGCAAGCGGGGGCACAGATACGCAGTATTTT
TRBJ2-3	TRBD2	NA	TRBV29-1	CSVTSGGATDTQYF	TGCAGCGTGACTAGCGGGGGGGCAACAGATACGCAGTATTTT
TRBJ1-1	NA	NA	TRBV18	CASSPLGGIGDTEAFF	TGTGCCAGCTCACCACTTGGGGGCATTGGAGACACTGAAGCTTTCTTT
TRBJ1-2	TRBD1	NA	TRBV7-3	CASSSWTGPGSRMSYTF	TGTGCCAGCAGCTCTTGGACAGGGCCCGGGAGCCGGATGAGCTACACCTTC
TRBJ2-5	NA	NA	TRBV18	CASSPPVRGFGVETQYF	TGTGCCAGCTCACCACCGGTCCGGGGGTTCGGGGTGGAGACCCAGTACTTC
TRBJ2-1	TRBD2	NA	TRBV7-6	CASTLSGGGFNEQFF	TGTGCCAGCACCTTAAGCGGGGGGGGATTCAATGAGCAGTTCTTC
TRBJ1-4	NA	NA	TRBV7-9	CASSLLRGRGEKLFF	TGTGCCAGCAGCTTATTACGTGGGAGGGGTGAAAAACTGTTTTTT
TRBJ1-2	TRBD1	NA	TRBV7-9	CASSWGQGNYGYTF	TGTGCCAGCAGCTGGGGACAGGGTAACTATGGCTACACCTTC
TRBJ2-2	NA	NA	TRBV15	CATSREGVNRGGELFF	TGTGCCACCAGCAGAGAGGGTGTAAATCGAGGCGGGGAGCTGTTTTTT
TRBJ1-6	NA	NA	TRBV4-1	CASSQGKMERNSPLHF	TGCGCCAGCAGCCAAGGGAAAATGGAGCGGAATTCACCCCTCCACTTT
TRBJ1-2	TRBD1	NA	TRBV5-5	CASSSTPQGRYGYTF	TGTGCCAGCAGCTCAACTCCACAGGGGCGGTATGGCTACACCTTC
TRBJ1-6	TRBD1	NA	TRBV6-6	CASSYQSGGANSPLHF	TGTGCCAGCAGTTACCAATCAGGGGGTGCTAATTCACCCCTCCACTTT